The source of this T cell receptor beta chain is a study of T cells in Graves' hyperthyroidism and ophthalmopathy. Amplification of TCR beta CDR3 regions was performed using RNA transcripts as template. HTBI primers drove first-round RT-PCR of the TCR CDR3. TCRdb fed the multiplex PCR reads into MiXCR, producing one record per CDR3 protein. This sample yields 300,000 to 350,000 distinct CDR3 sequences, of which 15% to 20% are seen a single time; 45% to 50% belongs to the top ten. Trimming cost V 4 bases and J 9 bases; bases outside gene matches: 12. The V gene's germline CDR1 is SGHTS and CDR2 YDEGEE. The CDR3 is 16 amino acids.

The receptor comes from a woman aged 50 to 60 with Graves' hyperthyroidism. The genes are TRBV5-8 and TRBJ2-1; 11 bases are a match to TRBD2. The sequenced sample was blood. Here the CDR3 reads CASSPRTSGGRGEQFF. As DNA, the CDR3 is TGTGCCAGCAGCCCCAGAACTAGCGGGGGCCGCGGTGAGCAGTTCTTC.